Described below is a single T cell receptor (beta chain) sequence and its context. Its antigen is not identified. The data stem from a study of cytomegalovirus exposure and HLA in healthy donors. Study-wide findings and caveats: It was reportedly the case that the classifier diagnosed cytomegalovirus status with high specificity and sensitivity. The study designated about 180 TCR beta chains cytomegalovirus-associated.

Produced via immunoSEQ multiplex PCR; TCRdb's table is partial and in-frame only. The sample includes approximately 130,000 clones, 85% to 90% of them seen just once. Between the trimmed V and J ends, which lost 3 bases and 6 bases, there was a span of 13 bases. The CDR3 sequence is 13 residues long. The V gene's germline CDR1 is SGHDT and CDR2 YYEEEE. Sequences were obtained from PBMCs. This receptor was obtained from a woman between 18 and 29 years old in good health and CMV-seronegative. The chain has TRBV5-6 and TRBJ2-7; D unresolved. The CDR3 DNA reads TGTGCCAGCAGCTCTACCCCCTTCCTCGAGCAGTACTTC. Its translation is CASSSTPFLEQYF.